Shown below are 8 T cell receptor beta chains from a single sample sequenced in a study of T cells in Graves' hyperthyroidism and ophthalmopathy. Amplified TCR beta CDR3 regions derived from RNA transcripts. The HTBI set primed first-round TCR CDR3 RT-PCR. MiXCR, run by TCRdb on the multiplex PCR reads, gives a single entry per CDR3 protein. Of over 650,000 distinct CDR3 sequences listed, 45% are singletons. The sample taken for sequencing was peripheral blood or thyroid tissue (not recorded which). Every receptor here comes from an adult man with Graves' disease, either hyperthyroidism or ophthalmopathy (not recorded which).

This sequence joins TRBV7-2 and TRBJ1-1; possible D gene TRBD1, 5 bases. Trimming removed 7 bases from V and 5 bases from J, with 11 bases in between. Germline V gives CDR1 SGHTA, CDR2 FQGNSA. There are 12 residues in the CDR3. The CDR3 coding sequence is TGTGCCAGCATTTTCGGGGGGACTGAAGCTTTCTTT. It encodes CASIFGGTEAFF.

In its sample, this clonotype was seen a few times. The V gene is TRBV20-1, the J gene TRBJ2-7; a possible D gene is TRBD1 (6 bases). Germline values: CDR1 DFQATT, CDR2 SNEGSKA (reference sequence). V was clipped by 4 bases and J by 0 bases, with 16 bases between them. There are 15 residues in the CDR3. The CDR3 is CSATSADRNSYEQYF. The CDR3 DNA follows: TGCAGTGCTACTTCCGCGGACAGAAACTCCTACGAGCAGTACTTC.

This clonotype has only a few counts. The V gene is TRBV7-3, the J gene TRBJ1-1; D uncertain. Germline V gene data show CDR1 as SGHTA and CDR2 as FQGTGA. This CDR3 comprises 13 residues. Trimming shortened V by 5 bases and J by 4 bases, and 11 bases separated the two germline ends. CDR3 region: CASSPTWVTEAFF. DNA of the CDR3: TGTGCCAGCAGCCCTACTTGGGTCACTGAAGCTTTCTTT.

At least ten counts were recorded for this clonotype. The chain uses TRBV10-3 and TRBJ2-7; 7 bases match TRBD2. CDR3 length equals 12 residues. Germline CDR1 reads ENHRY; CDR2 reads SYGVKD. V shed 4 bases and J 3 bases; nucleotides not matched to a gene: 0. The CDR3 DNA reads as TGTGCCATCAGTGGGGGGGGCTACGAGCAGTACTTC. Its protein product is CAISGGGYEQYF.

Comments on this clonotype: The junction does not match germline at one end; this may be a read error. This rearrangement joins TRBV15 to TRBJ2-5; tentative D call: TRBD2 (5 bases). Germline V gene sequence: CDR1 LNHNV, CDR2 YYDKDF (reference sequence). The CDR3 covers 14 residues. The CDR3 DNA reads as TGTGCCACCGGCAGCCGGACTTACCAAGAGACCCAGTACTTC. Translating gives CATGSRTYQETQYF.

This clonotype came up many times. V is TRBV24-1 and J is TRBJ1-5; D remains unclear. Germline V gene sequence: CDR1 KGHDR, CDR2 SFDVKD. CDR3 length: 14 residues. V dropped 2 bases and J dropped 6 bases, with 10 bases sitting between them. CDR3 loop: CATSDSLDTQPQHF. CDR3 sequence (DNA): TGTGCCACCAGTGATTCATTGGATACTCAGCCCCAGCATTTT.

This clonotype appeared many times. The V gene is TRBV2, the J gene TRBJ2-6; D gene uncertain. Trimming removed 7 bases at V and 1 base at J, with 8 bases between. The CDR3 is 14 amino acids. Looked up from germline, CDR1 is SNHLY and CDR2 is FYNNEI. The CDR3 spells CASNTASGANVLTF. The DNA of the CDR3 is TGTGCCAGCAACACGGCTTCTGGGGCCAACGTCCTGACTTTC.

This clonotype was seen a few times. The chain has TRBV29-1 and TRBJ2-2; D is unclear. This CDR3 has 16 amino acids. In germline, CDR1 is SQVTM, CDR2 ANQGSEA. Trimming stripped 3 bases from V and 2 bases from J, with 16 bases between. The CDR3 DNA follows: TGCAGCGTTGATCCATCCGACTGGAATAACACCGGGGAGCTGTTTTTT. Amino acid sequence: CSVDPSDWNNTGELFF.